These T cell receptor beta chains were read from a single sample in a study of OX40 agonist ivuxolimab in advanced cancers. Here immunoSEQ multiplex PCR was the method, and the copy in TCRdb shows in-frame clones only, minus some. Of 25,000 to 35,000 clones listed, less than 90% are singletons. The sample in question was CD4+ or CD8+ T cells sorted from blood, obtained in a trial of the OX40 agonist ivuxolimab. The source is an adult with an advanced solid tumor such as melanoma, head and neck, liver or kidney cancer. Both conserved end residues are part of each CDR3. D genes are given only for firm matches. Not every row has a clone size; where given, it reads once, few, many or a size class.

clone_size	v_call	j_call	d_call	cdr3_length	cdr3_nt	cdr3_aa
-	TRBV27	TRBJ2-7	-	12	TGTGCCAGCAGTTTACGGGGGCGCGAGCAGTACTTC	CASSLRGREQYF
-	TRBV9	TRBJ2-7	TRBD1	16	TGTGCCAGCAGCTCCCCGGGAAGGGACAGGGACTACGAGCAGTACTTC	CASSSPGRDRDYEQYF
-	TRBV13	TRBJ1-6	TRBD1	15	TGTGCCAGCAGCTTAGGCGACAGGGGGGTTTCACCCCTCCACTTT	CASSLGDRGVSPLHF
-	TRBV27	TRBJ2-3	-	15	TGTGCCAGCCAGAATGCTACAGGGTTACCAGATACGCAGTATTTT	CASQNATGLPDTQYF
-	TRBV27	TRBJ2-1	-	14	TGTGCCAGCGCTAGGGGGGGGGAAGGAAATGAGCAGTTCTTC	CASARGGEGNEQFF
-	TRBV13	TRBJ1-1	-	15	TGTGCCAGCAGCCTGACAAATCAAAATCGTCCTGAAGCTTTCTTT	CASSLTNQNRPEAFF
-	TRBV27	TRBJ2-1	-	14	TGTGCCAGCAGTTTATGGCAACGTCACAATGAGCAGTTCTTC	CASSLWQRHNEQFF
-	TRBV13	TRBJ2-1	-	15	TGTGCCAGCAGCTTAGATGGGCAGGGTTACAATGAGCAGTTCTTC	CASSLDGQGYNEQFF
once	TRBV7-8	TRBJ2-1	-	13	TGTGCCAGCAGCTTGGTTGGGGTGCCTGAGCAGTTCTTC	CASSLVGVPEQFF
-	TRBV6-1	TRBJ2-5	-	16	TGTGCCAGCAGTGAAGAGGCTCTAGCGTACCAAGAGACCCAGTACTTC	CASSEEALAYQETQYF
few	TRBV2	TRBJ1-3	-	13	TGTGCCAGCAGAAGCATAGGGGCGGACACCATATATTTT	CASRSIGADTIYF
-	TRBV19	TRBJ1-1	-	11	TGTGCCAGTACCCACGGCCCTGAAGCTTTCTTT	CASTHGPEAFF
few	TRBV13	TRBJ1-1	-	12	TGTGCCAGCAGTAGTAAGGGGACTGAAGCTTTCTTT	CASSSKGTEAFF
-	TRBV19	TRBJ2-7	-	14	TGTGCCAGTAGTAATACCGGGATCGCCTACGAGCAGTACTTC	CASSNTGIAYEQYF
-	TRBV7-2	TRBJ2-7	-	15	TGTGCCAGCAGCTTAGAAGGGTTGAGCTCCTACGAGCAGTACTTC	CASSLEGLSSYEQYF
few	TRBV28	TRBJ1-4	-	14	TGTGCCAGCAGTTGGTCAGCGGAAAATGAAAAACTGTTTTTT	CASSWSAENEKLFF
-	TRBV27	TRBJ2-2	-	11	TGTGCCAGCAGCACCACCGGGGAGCTGTTTTTT	CASSTTGELFF
-	TRBV2	TRBJ2-3	-	11	TGTGCCAGCGCTAGCACAGATACGCAGTATTTT	CASASTDTQYF
medium-sized	TRBV5-5	TRBJ2-7	TRBD1	15	TGTGCCAGCAGCTTGGCCTGGGACAGGGGGAACGAGCAGTACTTC	CASSLAWDRGNEQYF
-	TRBV13	TRBJ2-1	-	15	TGTGCCAGCATGGGGGCGGGTGGGGCGTACAATGAGCAGTTCTTC	CASMGAGGAYNEQFF
-	TRBV5-1	TRBJ2-7	TRBD1	15	TGCGCCAGCAGCTTGGCCGGGACAGCACCCTACGAGCAGTACTTC	CASSLAGTAPYEQYF
-	TRBV13	TRBJ2-2	-	12	TGTTCCCTTTCAAGGAACACCGGGGAGCTGTTTTTT	CSLSRNTGELFF
few	TRBV6-5	TRBJ2-7	-	14	TGTGCCAGCAGTTACTCGACTGGGGGCATCGAGCAGTACTTC	CASSYSTGGIEQYF
once	TRBV27	TRBJ1-2	TRBD1	15	TGTGCCAGCAAACCACACCCGACAGGGGGCTATGGCTACACCTTC	CASKPHPTGGYGYTF
few	TRBV14	TRBJ2-7	-	14	TGTGCCAGCAGCCAAGATGAGGTGTTCTACGAGCAGTACTTC	CASSQDEVFYEQYF
-	TRBV19	TRBJ1-1	TRBD1	16	TGTGCCAGTATCCCAGGGACAGGGGGTTTGAACACTGAAGCTTTCTTT	CASIPGTGGLNTEAFF
-	TRBV6-1	TRBJ2-7	-	12	TGTGCCAGCAACATACTTACCCTAGAGCAGTACTTC	CASNILTLEQYF
-	TRBV9	TRBJ1-1	-	12	TGTGCCAGCAGCCCGACAGGAGGAGAAGCTTTCTTT	CASSPTGGEAFF
-	TRBV18	TRBJ2-5	-	14	TGTGCCAGCTCACCCCCGGCGCGTGCGGAGACCCAGTACTTC	CASSPPARAETQYF
-	TRBV7-2	TRBJ2-1	TRBD2	17	TGTGCCAGCAGCTCCCCCTTAGCGGGAGCCACCTACAATGAGCAGTTCTTC	CASSSPLAGATYNEQFF
-	TRBV5-4	TRBJ2-7	TRBD1	14	TGTGCCAGCAGCACACCGGGACAGGCCTACGAGCAGTACTTC	CASSTPGQAYEQYF
few	TRBV21-1	TRBJ2-3	-	16	TGTGCCAGCAGCGTACCGGGACTCAAATGGATAGATACGCAGTATTTT	CASSVPGLKWIDTQYF
-	TRBV12-5	TRBJ2-1	-	11	TGTGCTAGTGGATCGGAGTATGAGCAGTTCTTC	CASGSEYEQFF
-	TRBV18	TRBJ2-4	-	16	TGTGCCAGCTCAAACGGGACACCGGGGGCCAAAAACATTCAGTACTTC	CASSNGTPGAKNIQYF
-	TRBV6-1	TRBJ1-2	-	13	TGTGCCAGCAGTGAACAGGGGACGGATGGCTACACCTTC	CASSEQGTDGYTF
few	TRBV7-6	TRBJ1-2	TRBD1	13	TGTGCCAGCAGCCTCGGGACAGGGTATGGCTACACCTTC	CASSLGTGYGYTF
-	TRBV2	TRBJ1-1	-	13	TGTGCCAGCCCGGGGGGAAGGGTCACTGAAGCTTTCTTT	CASPGGRVTEAFF
-	TRBV25-1	TRBJ1-2	-	16	TGTGCCAGCAGTGAATCCCAGGGGCCAGCTAACTATGGCTACACCTTC	CASSESQGPANYGYTF
-	TRBV7-8	TRBJ1-5	TRBD1	16	TGTGCCAGCAGCTTAGTGGGACAGGGTCTTTATCAGCCCCAGCATTTT	CASSLVGQGLYQPQHF
-	TRBV7-6	TRBJ2-2	-	14	TGTGCCAGCAGCTTCGGAGGGGACTCCGGGGAGCTGTTTTTT	CASSFGGDSGELFF
-	TRBV29-1	TRBJ1-1	-	14	TGCAGCGTTCTGACCGGGTCATTGAACACTGAAGCTTTCTTT	CSVLTGSLNTEAFF
-	TRBV27	TRBJ2-3	TRBD1	17	TGTGCCAGCAAGTCCCGACAGGGGGGATGGACCACAGATACGCAGTATTTT	CASKSRQGGWTTDTQYF
-	TRBV11-2	TRBJ2-3	TRBD1	17	TGTGCCAGCAGCGCGACAGGGAGAATCGGAGACACAGATACGCAGTATTTT	CASSATGRIGDTDTQYF
-	TRBV5-4	TRBJ2-5	TRBD2	16	TGTGCCAGCAGCTTGGGGGTTAGCGGGGGCGGGGAGACCCAGTACTTC	CASSLGVSGGGETQYF
-	TRBV5-1	TRBJ1-2	TRBD1	14	TGCGCCAGCAGCTTGGGGACAGGCGGGTATGGCTACACCTTC	CASSLGTGGYGYTF
-	TRBV10-2	TRBJ1-1	-	13	TGCGCCAGCAGTGCGGTCTTGAACACTGAAGCTTTCTTT	CASSAVLNTEAFF
-	TRBV28	TRBJ2-7	TRBD2	17	TGTGCCAGCAGTGGGACTAGCGGGAGCCCCCCCGCCTACGAGCAGTACTTC	CASSGTSGSPPAYEQYF
-	TRBV5-6	TRBJ2-5	TRBD2	14	TGTGCCAGCAGCTTGGGCCGCGGGAGCGAGACCCAGTACTTC	CASSLGRGSETQYF
once	TRBV29-1	TRBJ2-7	TRBD1	17	TGCAGCGTTGGGGGGAGAGGTCGGGACAGGGGAAGCTACGAGCAGTACTTC	CSVGGRGRDRGSYEQYF
-	TRBV7-9	TRBJ2-3	TRBD2	15	TGTGCCAGCAGCTTCACTAGCGGGTACACAGATACGCAGTATTTT	CASSFTSGYTDTQYF